The 30 T cell receptor beta chains given below trace back to one sample, sequenced in a study of cytomegalovirus exposure and HLA in healthy donors. Only in-frame clones appear in the TCRdb table, and some are missing; sequencing was by immunoSEQ multiplex PCR. The sample lists 150,000 or so clones, roughly 84% seen once, with about 2.2% in the top ten. Sequenced: PBMCs. The receptors derive from a human donor in good health.

Remarks on this clone: Other DNA sequences within the sample encode an identical CDR3. The chain employs TRBV18 and TRBJ2-7, with 9 bases that match TRBD1. The V segment lost 3 bases and the J segment 1 base; nucleotides outside the gene matches: 1. The CDR3 extends over 14 amino acids. Germline CDR1 and CDR2: KGHSH and LQKENI. The CDR3 nucleotides are TGTGCCAGCTCACCCGGGACAGGGTCCTACGAGCAGTACTTC. This codes for CASSPGTGSYEQYF.

The rearrangement links TRBV5-5 to TRBJ1-1, with TRBD1 identical over 9 bases. The CDR3 runs to 14 residues. Losses at the gene ends were 0 bases for V and 7 bases for J; bases not matched to a gene: 4. CDR1 SGHKS and CDR2 YYEKEE come from the germline V gene (reference sequence). CDR3 sequence: CASSLVGTGLEAFF. The CDR3 DNA reads as TGTGCCAGCAGCTTGGTCGGGACAGGGCTTGAAGCTTTCTTT.

The V call is TRBV14, the J call TRBJ1-1; D might be TRBD1 (6 bases). The CDR3 runs to 16 residues. Germline V gene sequence: CDR1 SGHDN, CDR2 FVKESK. The ends were cut back, 1 base at V and 1 base at J, with 13 bases in the middle. CDR3 coding DNA: TGTGCCAGCAGCCAAGTACAGGGAAAGGGGAACACTGAAGCTTTCTTT. Its protein product is CASSQVQGKGNTEAFF.

The gene calls are TRBV7-3 and TRBJ2-7, with a weak D call TRBD1 (5 bases). This CDR3 region has 15 residues. The V and J ends lost 3 bases and 2 bases respectively, with 14 bases between them. Per the germline V gene, CDR1 is SGHTA and CDR2 is FQGTGA. In DNA form, the CDR3 reads TGTGCCAGCAGCTTTCGGCCCACGGACACCTACGAGCAGTACTTC. It codes for CASSFRPTDTYEQYF.

The rearrangement links TRBV5-1 to TRBJ2-5; unclear D gene. Germline V gene sequence: CDR1 SGHRS, CDR2 YFSETQ. The CDR3 loop spans 12 amino acids. Trimming stripped 0 bases from V and 5 bases from J, with 5 bases between. CDR3 amino acids: CASSLAGETQYF. For the CDR3, the DNA is TGCGCCAGCAGCTTGGCCGGGGAGACCCAGTACTTC.

The chain uses TRBV29-1 and TRBJ2-5; D is undetermined. Germline assignment: CDR1 SQVTM and CDR2 ANQGSEA. The CDR3 runs 13 residues. Trimming removed 5 bases at V and 2 bases at J, with 12 bases between. CDR3 region: CSVLDWKQETQYF. In DNA form, the CDR3 reads TGCAGCGTTCTAGACTGGAAACAAGAGACCCAGTACTTC.

The chain has TRBV7-3 and TRBJ2-1; D may be TRBD2 (5 bases). The CDR3 is 14 residues long. Trimming left V 5 bases short and J 8 bases short, with 16 bases between. CDR1 is SGHTA and CDR2 is FQGTGA in the germline V gene. The CDR3 here is CASSPPLASHEQFF. The CDR3 DNA reads as TGTGCCAGCAGCCCCCCGTTGGCTAGCCATGAGCAGTTCTTC.

The chain uses TRBV15 and TRBJ1-1; TRBD1 matches at 7 bases. Germline assignment: CDR1 LNHNV and CDR2 YYDKDF (reference sequence). V trimming: 2 bases; J trimming: 4 bases; junction bases outside the gene matches: 4. The CDR3 consists of 14 residues. The CDR3 region is CATSRTGDSTEAFF. CDR3 bases: TGTGCCACCAGCAGAACAGGGGATTCCACTGAAGCTTTCTTT.

The V and J genes are TRBV28 and TRBJ1-5, with D perhaps TRBD1 (5 bases). The CDR3 spans 16 residues. Between the trimmed V and J ends, which lost 6 bases and 4 bases, there was a span of 19 bases. Germline V gene data show CDR1 as MDHEN and CDR2 as SYDVKM. This CDR3 reads CASSLRDGGFNQPQHF. The CDR3 nucleotides read TGTGCCAGCAGCCTCCGGGACGGGGGATTTAATCAGCCCCAGCATTTT.

CDR3 amino acids: CATSRGGSTDTQYF. CDR3 DNA sequence: TGTGCCACCAGCAGAGGAGGTAGCACAGATACGCAGTATTTT. This rearrangement joins TRBV15 to TRBJ2-3; D ambiguous. This CDR3 has 14 residues. The germline gives CDR1 LNHNV, CDR2 YYDKDF (reference sequence). V dropped 1 base and J dropped 0 bases, with 5 bases sitting between them.

In its sample, this clone was seen once. The chain has TRBV7-2 and TRBJ2-3, with D maybe TRBD1 (6 bases). CDR3 length: 16 amino acids. V shed 4 bases and J shed 6 bases, with 20 bases lying between them. Germline assignment: CDR1 SGHTA and CDR2 FQGNSA. CDR3 loop: CASSSQDSGGLDTQYF. The CDR3 DNA sequence: TGTGCCAGCAGCTCCCAGGACAGTGGTGGTTTGGATACGCAGTATTTT.

The chain links TRBV5-4 to TRBJ2-1, with TRBD2 identical over 7 bases. Losses at the gene ends were 1 base for V and 4 bases for J; bases not matched to a gene: 8. This CDR3 comprises 16 residues. Germline values: CDR1 SGHNT, CDR2 YYREEE (reference sequence). This chain's CDR3 is CASSLSGGSVYNEQFF. CDR3 bases: TGTGCCAGCAGCTTGTCGGGCGGGAGCGTTTACAATGAGCAGTTCTTC.

The V gene is TRBV2, the J gene TRBJ2-7, with a possible D match to TRBD2 (6 bases). The CDR3 consists of 13 residues. V was clipped by 7 bases and J by 3 bases, with 13 bases between them. The germline gives CDR1 SNHLY, CDR2 FYNNEI. CDR3 coding DNA: TGTGCCAGCACTCGGGGACTGAACTACGAGCAGTACTTC. This translates into CASTRGLNYEQYF.

The V and J genes are TRBV30 and TRBJ2-5, with D maybe TRBD1 (7 bases). The V end was cut by 1 base, the J end by 4 bases, with 19 bases between. Germline V CDR1 and CDR2: GTSNPN, SVGIG (reference sequence). The CDR3 is 16 residues long. The DNA of the CDR3 is TGTGCCTGGAGTGCGCGGGGACAGCGAAAAGGAGAGACCCAGTACTTC. Protein: CAWSARGQRKGETQYF.

V gene TRBV15 combines with J gene TRBJ2-1, with TRBD1 matching 8 bases. Germline V CDR1 and CDR2: LNHNV, YYDKDF (reference sequence). Trimming cost V 0 bases and J 8 bases; bases outside gene matches: 3. The CDR3 length is 14 residues. The CDR3 nucleotides are TGTGCCACCAGCAGAGAGACAGGGGCTGATGAGCAGTTCTTC. Translating it yields CATSRETGADEQFF.

The chain joins TRBV5-1 to TRBJ2-7, with 11 bases aligning to TRBD2. CDR1 and CDR2 (germline): SGHRS, YFSETQ. J was trimmed by 0 bases and V by 0 bases; bases with no gene match: 11. The CDR3 length is 19 residues. The CDR3 sequence is CASSLASRSGRAVSYEQYF. Here the CDR3 DNA reads TGCGCCAGCAGCTTGGCCTCTCGTAGCGGGAGGGCGGTCTCCTACGAGCAGTACTTC.

This clone was observed once. The V call is TRBV28, the J call TRBJ1-2; tentative D call: TRBD1 (6 bases). V lost 1 base to trimming and J lost 1 base, with 10 bases between them. Germline V gives CDR1 MDHEN, CDR2 SYDVKM. The CDR3 is made up of 15 amino acids. As DNA, the CDR3 is TGTGCCAGCAGTTTATCGCAGGGGCTTAACTATGGCTACACCTTC. Translated: CASSLSQGLNYGYTF.

V is TRBV19 and J is TRBJ1-5, with TRBD1 matching over 7 bases. The V gene's germline CDR1 is LNHDA and CDR2 SQIVND (reference sequence). The CDR3 has 14 amino acids. Trimming took 5 bases from V and 5 from J; bases not matched to a gene: 6. CDR3 bases: TGTGCCAGTAGTGATCCCAGGGGGGATCAGCCCCAGCATTTT. Translating it yields CASSDPRGDQPQHF.

CDR3 DNA sequence: TGTGCCAGTAGCCATGGGGGGGACAGGGCCTACAATGAGCAGTTCTTC. This codes for CASSHGGDRAYNEQFF. The gene calls are TRBV19 and TRBJ2-1; TRBD1 matches at 9 bases. Unmatched junction bases numbered 8, after V lost 6 bases and J lost 2 bases. The CDR3 consists of 16 residues. Germline CDR1 is LNHDA and CDR2 is SQIVND (reference sequence).

The chain has TRBV28 and TRBJ1-5; D remains unclear. The CDR3 is 17 residues long. Between the trimmed V and J ends, which lost 7 bases and 0 bases, there was a span of 19 bases. In germline, CDR1 is MDHEN, CDR2 SYDVKM. CDR3 region: CASTEGRGIFSNQPQHF. In DNA form, the CDR3 reads TGTGCCAGCACCGAGGGCCGAGGTATTTTTAGCAATCAGCCCCAGCATTTT.

This clone was seen only a few times. The sample contains more than one DNA sequence encoding this CDR3. The rearrangement uses TRBV5-1 and TRBJ2-7; D perhaps matches TRBD2 (5 bases). Germline assignment: CDR1 SGHRS and CDR2 YFSETQ. Trimming stripped 0 bases from V and 5 bases from J, with 6 bases between. The CDR3 is made up of 12 amino acids. CDR3 DNA: TGCGCCAGCAGCTTGGGTAGCGACGAGCAGTACTTC. Translated: CASSLGSDEQYF.

This chain connects TRBV5-4 to TRBJ1-2; D uncertain. Trimming removed 2 bases from V and 4 bases from J, with 15 bases in between. The CDR3 has 15 residues. Germline V gene sequence: CDR1 SGHNT, CDR2 YYREEE (reference sequence). CDR3 DNA: TGTGCCAGCAGCTTAAGAGTGCAGGATATCTATGGCTACACCTTC. This translates into CASSLRVQDIYGYTF.

The count of this clone is one. V gene TRBV27 combines with J gene TRBJ1-4; 8 nucleotides agree with TRBD1. V gave up 5 bases and J gave up 7 bases; unmatched junction bases: 6. The germline gives CDR1 MNHEY, CDR2 SMNVEV (reference sequence). CDR3 length equals 14 residues. This chain's CDR3 is CASSPRTGSEKLFF. CDR3 in DNA: TGTGCCAGCAGTCCCAGGACAGGGAGTGAAAAACTGTTTTTT. Looking up the rest from reference TRBV27 and TRBJ1-4 gives the full variable domain: EAQVTQNPRYLITVTGKKLTVTCSQNMNHEYMSWYRQDPGLGLRQIYYSMNVEVTDKGDVPEGYKVSRKEKRNFPLILESPSPNQTSLYFCASSPRTGSEKLFFGSGTQLSVL.

There are a few counts of this clone. The conserved phenylalanine or tryptophan normally closing the CDR3 is absent here, so this likely arose from a read error. No DNA is shown, since the ends of the CDR3 on it are uncertain; the CDR3 is the one TCRdb lists. This chain joins TRBV14 and TRBJ1-3. The CDR3 has 8 amino acids, counting both end residues. CDR1 and CDR2 from the germline V gene are SGHDN and FVKESK. This chain's CDR3 is CASSREGG.

A few counts support this clone. The gene calls are TRBV9 and TRBJ2-3, with 9 bases aligning to TRBD1. The CDR3 consists of 15 residues. V dropped 8 bases and J dropped 6; count of bases not matched to a gene: 13. The germline gives CDR1 SGDLS, CDR2 YYNGEE. As DNA, the CDR3 is TGTGCCAGTAAAGGACAGGGGTCCTCCTTTGATACGCAGTATTTT. Amino acid sequence: CASKGQGSSFDTQYF.

The chain carries TRBV10-1 and TRBJ2-5, with a possible D match to TRBD2 (5 bases). CDR3 size: 15 residues. V dropped 8 bases and J dropped 2 bases, with 18 bases sitting between them. Germline V CDR1 and CDR2: WNHNN, SYGVQD (reference sequence). CDR3: CASRRSRGPQETQYF. CDR3 nucleotide sequence: TGCGCCAGCCGCAGATCTCGGGGTCCGCAAGAGACCCAGTACTTC.

The count of this clone is one. The gene calls are TRBV19 and TRBJ1-6, with a tentative D call TRBD1 (5 bases). CDR1 LNHDA and CDR2 SQIVND come from the germline V gene (reference sequence). V lost 4 bases, J lost 7 bases, and 8 bases lay in between. The CDR3 contains 13 residues. DNA of the CDR3: TGTGCCAGTAGTAGTAACAGGAATTCACCCCTCCACTTT. Amino acids: CASSSNRNSPLHF.

The chain uses TRBV28 and TRBJ2-7; 10 nucleotides line up with TRBD2. The CDR3 sequence is 13 residues long. After removal of 7 bases from V and 2 bases from J, the junction contained 2 bases not matched to a gene. CDR1 is MDHEN and CDR2 is SYDVKM in the germline V gene. The CDR3 DNA reads TGTGCCAGCACAGCGGGAGGGCCCTACGAGCAGTACTTC. Amino acids: CASTAGGPYEQYF.

V is TRBV2 and J is TRBJ1-3; TRBD1 might be the D (5 bases). The CDR3 extends over 15 amino acids. V was cut by 4 bases and J by 2 bases, with 12 bases left in between. Germline V CDR1 and CDR2: SNHLY, FYNNEI. This CDR3 reads CASSVQGLTGNTIYF. CDR3 in DNA: TGTGCCAGCAGTGTCCAGGGTCTGACTGGAAACACCATATATTTT.

This chain connects TRBV5-1 to TRBJ1-2; no clear D gene. The CDR3 extends over 15 amino acids. Germline CDR1 is SGHRS and CDR2 is YFSETQ. V lost 0 bases and J lost 8, with 17 bases in between. As DNA, the CDR3 is TGCGCCAGCAGCTTGGATTCGTCACATTCTAGGGGCTACACCTTC. This sequence encodes CASSLDSSHSRGYTF.